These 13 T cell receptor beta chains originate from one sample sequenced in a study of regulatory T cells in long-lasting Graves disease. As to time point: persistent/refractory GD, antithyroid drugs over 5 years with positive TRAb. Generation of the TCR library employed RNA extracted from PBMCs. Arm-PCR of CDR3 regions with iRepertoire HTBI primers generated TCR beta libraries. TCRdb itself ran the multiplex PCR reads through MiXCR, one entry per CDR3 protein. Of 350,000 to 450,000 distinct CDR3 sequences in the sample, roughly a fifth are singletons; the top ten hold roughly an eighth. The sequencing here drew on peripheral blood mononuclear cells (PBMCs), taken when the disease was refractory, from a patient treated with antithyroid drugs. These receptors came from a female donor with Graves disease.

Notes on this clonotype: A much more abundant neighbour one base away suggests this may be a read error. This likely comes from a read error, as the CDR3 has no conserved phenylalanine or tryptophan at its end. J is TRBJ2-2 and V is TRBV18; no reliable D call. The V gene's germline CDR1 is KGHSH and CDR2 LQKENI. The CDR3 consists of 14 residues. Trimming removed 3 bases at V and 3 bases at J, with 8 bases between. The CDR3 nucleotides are TGTGCCAGCTCACCCCGAACAGACACCGGGGAGCTGTTTTCT. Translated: CASSPRTDTGELFS.

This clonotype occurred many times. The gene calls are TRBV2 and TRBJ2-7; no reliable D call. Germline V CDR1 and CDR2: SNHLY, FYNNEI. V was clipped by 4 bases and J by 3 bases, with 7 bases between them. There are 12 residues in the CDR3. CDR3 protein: CASSATDYEQYF. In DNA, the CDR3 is TGTGCCAGCAGTGCTACAGACTACGAGCAGTACTTC.

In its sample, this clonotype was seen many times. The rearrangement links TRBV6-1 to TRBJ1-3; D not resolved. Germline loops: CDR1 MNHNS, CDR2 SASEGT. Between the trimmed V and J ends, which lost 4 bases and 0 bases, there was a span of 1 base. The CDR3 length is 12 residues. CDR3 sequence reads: CASSASGNTIYF. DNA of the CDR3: TGTGCCAGCAGTGCCTCTGGAAACACCATATATTTT.

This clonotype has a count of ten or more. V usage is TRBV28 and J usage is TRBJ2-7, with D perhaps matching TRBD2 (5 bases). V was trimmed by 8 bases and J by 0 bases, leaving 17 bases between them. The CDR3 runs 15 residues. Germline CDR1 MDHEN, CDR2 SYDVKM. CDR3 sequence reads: CASGRAEQSSYEQYF. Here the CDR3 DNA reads TGTGCCAGCGGGAGAGCGGAGCAGAGCTCCTACGAGCAGTACTTC.

CDR3 protein: CASSLVGLAVGTQYF. In nucleotides, the CDR3 is TGTGCCAGCAGCTTAGTGGGGCTAGCTGTGGGGACCCAGTACTTC. The chain joins TRBV7-9 to TRBJ2-5; D tentatively reads TRBD1 or TRBD2 (5 bases each). Germline loops: CDR1 SEHNR, CDR2 FQNEAQ (reference sequence). Trimming took 1 base from V and 7 from J, leaving 16 bases between them. CDR3 size: 15 residues.

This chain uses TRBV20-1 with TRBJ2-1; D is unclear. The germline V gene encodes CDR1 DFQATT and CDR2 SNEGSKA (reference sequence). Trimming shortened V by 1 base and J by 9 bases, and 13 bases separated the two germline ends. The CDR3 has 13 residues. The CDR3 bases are TGCAGTGCTAGAGTACAGCTTAGCCGTGAGCAGTTCTTC. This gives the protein CSARVQLSREQFF.

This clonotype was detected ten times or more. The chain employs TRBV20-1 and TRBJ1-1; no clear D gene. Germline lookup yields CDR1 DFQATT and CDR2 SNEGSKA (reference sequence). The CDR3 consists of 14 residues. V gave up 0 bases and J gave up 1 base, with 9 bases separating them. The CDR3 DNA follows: TGCAGTGCTAGAGATCCACAGAAGAACACTGAAGCTTTCTTT. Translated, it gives CSARDPQKNTEAFF.

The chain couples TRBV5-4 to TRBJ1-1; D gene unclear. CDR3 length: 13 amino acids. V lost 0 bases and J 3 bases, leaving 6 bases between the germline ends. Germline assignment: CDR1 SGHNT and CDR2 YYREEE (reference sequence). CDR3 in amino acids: CASSLDKHTEAFF. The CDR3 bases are TGTGCCAGCAGCTTGGACAAGCACACTGAAGCTTTCTTT. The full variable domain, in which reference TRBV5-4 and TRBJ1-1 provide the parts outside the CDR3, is ETGVTQSPTHLIKTRGQQVTLRCSSQSGHNTVSWYQQALGQGPQFIFQYYREEENGRGNFPPRFSGLQFPNYSSELNVNALELDDSALYLCASSLDKHTEAFFGQGTRLTVV.

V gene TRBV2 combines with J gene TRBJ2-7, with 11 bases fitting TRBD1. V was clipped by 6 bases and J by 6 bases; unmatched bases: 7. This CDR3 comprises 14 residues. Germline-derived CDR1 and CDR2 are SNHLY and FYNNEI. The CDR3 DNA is TGTGCCAGCAGCTCAGGACAGGGGGCGCGCGAGCAGTACTTC. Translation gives CASSSGQGAREQYF.

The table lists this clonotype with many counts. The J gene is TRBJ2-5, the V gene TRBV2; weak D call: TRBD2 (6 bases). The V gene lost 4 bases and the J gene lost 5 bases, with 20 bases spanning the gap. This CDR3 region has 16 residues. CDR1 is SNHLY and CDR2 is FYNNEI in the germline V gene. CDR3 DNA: TGTGCCAGCAGTGGAGGGGACTCTTACCCGGGGGAGACCCAGTACTTC. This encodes CASSGGDSYPGETQYF. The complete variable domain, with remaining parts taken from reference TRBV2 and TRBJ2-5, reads EPEVTQTPSHQVTQMGQEVILRCVPISNHLYFYWYRQILGQKVEFLVSFYNNEISEKSEIFDDQFSVERPDGSNFTLKIRSTKLEDSAMYFCASSGGDSYPGETQYFGPGTRLLVL.

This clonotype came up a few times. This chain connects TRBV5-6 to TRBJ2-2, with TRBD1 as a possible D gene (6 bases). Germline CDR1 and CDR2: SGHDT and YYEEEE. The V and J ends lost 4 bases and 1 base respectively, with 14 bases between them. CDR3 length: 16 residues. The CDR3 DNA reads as TGTGCCAGCAGCCCTTTTACGACAGGGAACACCGGGGAGCTGTTTTTT. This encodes CASSPFTTGNTGELFF.

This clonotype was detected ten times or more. DNA for the CDR3: TGTGCCAGCAAACCGGGACAGCTCAATCAGCCCCAGCATTTT. It encodes CASKPGQLNQPQHF. The genes are TRBV12-3 or TRBV12-4 and TRBJ1-5; 7 bases map to TRBD1. J was trimmed by 3 bases and V by 7 bases; bases with no gene match: 6. The CDR3 loop spans 14 amino acids.

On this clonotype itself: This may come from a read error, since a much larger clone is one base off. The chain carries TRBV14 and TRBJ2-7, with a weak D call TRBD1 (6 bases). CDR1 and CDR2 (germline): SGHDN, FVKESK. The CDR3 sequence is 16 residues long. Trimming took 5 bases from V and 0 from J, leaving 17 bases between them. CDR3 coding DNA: TGTGCCAGCAGCTCAATCGACAGGCCGAGCTCCTACGAGCAGTACTTC. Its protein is CASSSIDRPSSYEQYF.